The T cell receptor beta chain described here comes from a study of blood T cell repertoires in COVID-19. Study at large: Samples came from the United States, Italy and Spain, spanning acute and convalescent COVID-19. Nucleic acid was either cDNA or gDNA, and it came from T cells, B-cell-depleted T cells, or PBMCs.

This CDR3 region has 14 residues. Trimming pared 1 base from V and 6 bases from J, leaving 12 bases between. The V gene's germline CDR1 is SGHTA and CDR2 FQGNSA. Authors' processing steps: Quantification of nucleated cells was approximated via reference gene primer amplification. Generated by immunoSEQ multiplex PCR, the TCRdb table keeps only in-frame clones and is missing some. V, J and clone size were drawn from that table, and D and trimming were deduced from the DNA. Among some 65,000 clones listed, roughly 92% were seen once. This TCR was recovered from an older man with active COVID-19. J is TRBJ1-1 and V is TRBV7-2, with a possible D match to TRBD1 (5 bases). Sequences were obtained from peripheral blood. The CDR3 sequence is CASSLGLGPAEAFF. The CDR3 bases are TGTGCCAGCAGCTTAGGATTGGGGCCCGCTGAAGCTTTCTTT.